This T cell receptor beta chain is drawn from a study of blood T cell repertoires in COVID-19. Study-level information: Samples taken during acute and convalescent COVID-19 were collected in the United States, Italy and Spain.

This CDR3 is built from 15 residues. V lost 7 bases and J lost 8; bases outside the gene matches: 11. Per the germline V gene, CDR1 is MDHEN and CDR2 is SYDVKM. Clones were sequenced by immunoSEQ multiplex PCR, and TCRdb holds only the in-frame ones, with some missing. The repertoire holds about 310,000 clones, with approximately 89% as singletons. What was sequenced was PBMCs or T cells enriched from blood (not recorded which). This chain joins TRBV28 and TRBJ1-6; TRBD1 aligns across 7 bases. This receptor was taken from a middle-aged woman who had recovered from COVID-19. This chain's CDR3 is CASTPTGAGDSPLHF. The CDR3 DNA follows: TGTGCCAGCACTCCCACAGGGGCAGGGGATTCACCCCTCCACTTT. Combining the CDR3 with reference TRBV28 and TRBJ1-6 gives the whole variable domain DVKVTQSSRYLVKRTGEKVFLECVQDMDHENMFWYRQDPGLGLRLIYFSYDVKMKEKGDIPEGYSVSREKKERFSLILESASTNQTSMYLCASTPTGAGDSPLHFGNGTRLTVT.